A selection of T cell receptor beta chains follows, all from one sample in a study of monozygotic twins with inflammatory bowel disease. From the 5' RACE reads, TCRdb lists one entry per CDR3 protein and no DNA. This sample contains around 150,000 distinct CDR3 sequences. Sample: blood. These receptors were obtained from a human donor with ulcerative colitis or Crohn's disease, or a healthy co-twin of an affected twin (not recorded which). The CDR3 runs from the conserved cysteine through the conserved F or W. The order of the fields is CDR3 protein, V gene, J gene.

CDR3 protein: CASSHRDREVGYGYTF
V gene: TRBV4-1
J gene: TRBJ1-2

CDR3 protein: CSAIGQTRNTGELFF
V gene: TRBV20-1
J gene: TRBJ2-2

CDR3 protein: CSAGRGWQGDEQYF
V gene: TRBV20-1
J gene: TRBJ2-7

CDR3 protein: CASSIRPDSEAFF
V gene: TRBV9
J gene: TRBJ1-1

CDR3 protein: CSASTGYSPIHNEQFF
V gene: TRBV20-1
J gene: TRBJ2-1

CDR3 protein: CASSLKANTGELFF
V gene: TRBV5-1
J gene: TRBJ2-2

CDR3 protein: CASSLSSEYKNGYTF
V gene: TRBV5-4
J gene: TRBJ1-2

CDR3 protein: CASSFTGAGTQYF
V gene: TRBV6-6
J gene: TRBJ2-5

CDR3 protein: CASSFGSRSYNEQFF
V gene: TRBV11-1
J gene: TRBJ2-1

CDR3 protein: CASSSQQGGQPQHF
V gene: TRBV7-2
J gene: TRBJ1-5

CDR3 protein: CASRDRGSREKLFF
V gene: TRBV19
J gene: TRBJ1-4

CDR3 protein: CASTKSLGFSTDTQYF
V gene: TRBV28
J gene: TRBJ2-3

CDR3 protein: CSVDSPGTYGYTF
V gene: TRBV29-1
J gene: TRBJ1-2

CDR3 protein: CSASRTGGASKNIQYF
V gene: TRBV20-1
J gene: TRBJ2-4

CDR3 protein: CSARSAGSYEKLFF
V gene: TRBV20-1
J gene: TRBJ1-4

CDR3 protein: CASSGTAPNTGELFF
V gene: TRBV5-5
J gene: TRBJ2-2

CDR3 protein: CASSQGDSSVNEQFF
V gene: TRBV4-2
J gene: TRBJ2-1

CDR3 protein: CASSFSGGGNTIYF
V gene: TRBV28
J gene: TRBJ1-3

CDR3 protein: CAISYGARGTDTQYF
V gene: TRBV10-3
J gene: TRBJ2-3

CDR3 protein: CASSLVLVGDEQFF
V gene: TRBV12-3/TRBV12-4
J gene: TRBJ2-1

CDR3 protein: CASSLIAETQYF
V gene: TRBV7-8
J gene: TRBJ2-5

CDR3 protein: CASSQVGGNTEAFF
V gene: TRBV4-3
J gene: TRBJ1-1

CDR3 protein: CASSAGQGATQYF
V gene: TRBV28
J gene: TRBJ2-3

CDR3 protein: CASSLNRGENTEAFF
V gene: TRBV7-9
J gene: TRBJ1-1

CDR3 protein: CASSYGGPGTDTQYF
V gene: TRBV12-3/TRBV12-4
J gene: TRBJ2-3